The 30 T cell receptor beta chains listed next were all sequenced from one sample in a study of blood T cell repertoires in COVID-19. Sequencing was performed with immunoSEQ multiplex PCR; in TCRdb, only in-frame clones are kept and a portion is missing. The sample holds some 21,000 clones, 65% to 80% seen once. Sequenced material: peripheral blood. The receptor set was obtained from a human donor in a cohort sampled during active or convalescent COVID-19.

V is TRBV5-6 and J is TRBJ1-1; D may be TRBD1 (5 bases). From germline, CDR1 is SGHDT and CDR2 YYEEEE. The CDR3 is 15 residues long. Trimming took off 0 bases at V and 0 bases at J, with 9 bases between the two ends. The CDR3 loop is CASSLVGDLNTEAFF. The CDR3 nucleotides read TGTGCCAGCAGCTTGGTGGGGGACTTGAACACTGAAGCTTTCTTT.

V usage is TRBV28 and J usage is TRBJ2-4; TRBD1 matches 8 bases. Germline V gene lookup returns CDR1 MDHEN and CDR2 SYDVKM. With V trimmed by 7 bases and J by 7 bases, 9 bases remained unmatched. This CDR3 comprises 14 residues. The CDR3 bases are TGTGCCAGCACCGATACCTACAGGGGGAACATTCAGTACTTC. This encodes CASTDTYRGNIQYF.

The gene calls are TRBV7-2 and TRBJ1-3, with TRBD1 as a possible D gene (6 bases). From germline, CDR1 is SGHTA and CDR2 FQGNSA. This CDR3 contains 16 residues. V was trimmed by 5 bases and J by 0 bases, leaving 14 bases between them. The CDR3 reads CASSPQTGLSGNTIYF. For the CDR3, the DNA is TGTGCCAGCAGCCCGCAAACAGGGCTCTCTGGAAACACCATATATTTT.

This clone was recorded a few times. The chain has TRBV28 and TRBJ1-4; 9 bases align to TRBD1. The CDR3 length is 15 residues. After removal of 10 bases from V and 7 bases from J, the junction contained 13 bases not matched to a gene. The germline V gene has CDR1 MDHEN and CDR2 SYDVKM. The CDR3 region has the DNA TGTGCCACGTCCGCGGGTGGGACAGGGATTGAAAAACTGTTTTTT. It translates to CATSAGGTGIEKLFF.

The J gene is TRBJ2-7, the V gene TRBV27, with 8 nucleotides matching TRBD1. The V gene end was trimmed by 6 bases and the J gene end by 0 bases; junction bases not matched to a gene: 4. CDR1 and CDR2 from the germline V gene are MNHEY and SMNVEV (reference sequence). This CDR3 is built from 14 residues. CDR3 residues: CASRRDRHSYEQYV. The DNA for the CDR3 is TGTGCCAGCAGGAGGGACAGGCACTCCTACGAGCAGTACGTC.

This chain uses TRBV24-1 with TRBJ2-3, with 9 nucleotides matching TRBD1. Per germline, CDR1 KGHDR and CDR2 SFDVKD. J lost 7 bases, V lost 2 bases, and 9 bases had no gene match. The CDR3 contains 16 residues. The CDR3 reads CATSDSFGTGTNTQYF. The CDR3, as DNA: TGTGCCACCAGTGATTCTTTCGGGACAGGGACTAATACGCAGTATTTT.

J is TRBJ2-2 and V is TRBV12-3 or TRBV12-4; D is uncertain. The CDR3 is 11 amino acids. V was shortened by 2 bases and J by 9 bases, with 4 bases between the two germline ends. The CDR3: CASSLIRELFF. CDR3 nucleotides: TGTGCCAGCAGTTTAATCAGGGAGCTGTTTTTT.

The chain couples TRBV6-5 to TRBJ2-5; tentative D call: TRBD1 (6 bases). Germline assignment: CDR1 MNHEY and CDR2 SVGAGI. This CDR3 contains 14 residues. V lost 9 bases, J lost 1 base, and 15 bases lay in between. The CDR3 DNA reads TGTGCCAGAGGTAAACAGGGAGCCCAAGAGACCCAGTACTTC. It is translated as CARGKQGAQETQYF.

The gene calls are TRBV6-5 and TRBJ1-5, with D tentatively TRBD1 (5 bases). Trimming pared 6 bases from V and 3 bases from J, leaving 9 bases between. The length of the CDR3 is 13 residues. The germline V gene encodes CDR1 MNHEY and CDR2 SVGAGI. The chain's CDR3 is CASRRQTNQPQHF. The CDR3, as DNA: TGTGCCAGCAGGCGACAGACCAATCAGCCCCAGCATTTT.

The CDR3 is CASSSREGGGELFF. In DNA form, the CDR3 reads TGTGCCAGCAGCTCCCGGGAGGGAGGAGGGGAGCTGTTTTTT. The chain recombines TRBV11-3 with TRBJ2-2; 8 positions agree with TRBD2. Germline-derived CDR1 and CDR2 are SGHNT and YENEEA. V dropped 4 bases and J dropped 8; count of bases not matched to a gene: 6. The CDR3 covers 14 residues.

The chain joins TRBV5-1 to TRBJ2-3; tentative D call: TRBD2 (6 bases). This CDR3 region has 13 residues. Germline values: CDR1 SGHRS, CDR2 YFSETQ. V was cut by 4 bases and J by 4 bases, with 10 bases left in between. CDR3 loop: CASSATSPDTQYF. The CDR3 DNA reads as TGCGCCAGCAGCGCAACTAGCCCAGATACGCAGTATTTT.

The chain has TRBV7-8 and TRBJ1-2, with D unclear. This CDR3 is 13 amino acids long. Per the germline V gene, CDR1 is SGHVS and CDR2 is FQNEAQ. Trimming took 5 bases from V and 2 from J, leaving 9 bases between them. The CDR3 DNA sequence: TGTGCCAGCAGCAACTTGGAGAACTATGGCTACACCTTC. This sequence encodes CASSNLENYGYTF.

The chain is built from TRBV24-1 and TRBJ2-6, with TRBD2 identical over 8 bases. CDR3 length: 17 residues. V dropped 4 bases and J dropped 4; count of bases not matched to a gene: 8. Per germline, CDR1 KGHDR and CDR2 SFDVKD. CDR3 loop: CATSEAGGPSGANVLTF. Here the CDR3 DNA reads TGTGCCACCAGTGAGGCGGGGGGCCCGTCAGGGGCCAACGTCCTGACTTTC.

Relative to its sample, this clone is medium-sized. V and J are TRBV5-1 and TRBJ1-4, with D tentatively TRBD1 (5 bases). The V and J ends lost 0 bases and 8 bases respectively, with 11 bases between them. Germline assignment: CDR1 SGHRS and CDR2 YFSETQ. The CDR3 consists of 14 residues. The CDR3 reads CASSLEQEGEKLFF. The CDR3 nucleotides read TGCGCCAGCAGCTTGGAACAGGAGGGGGAAAAACTGTTTTTT.

J is TRBJ1-1 and V is TRBV14, with D uncertain. The V gene's germline CDR1 is SGHDN and CDR2 FVKESK. The CDR3 sequence is 14 residues long. Trimming stripped 0 bases from V and 1 base from J, with 6 bases between. CDR3 DNA sequence: TGTGCCAGCAGCCAAGAACTCCCGAACACTGAAGCTTTCTTT. Its protein product is CASSQELPNTEAFF.

The V call is TRBV27, the J call TRBJ2-3; D might be TRBD2 (5 bases). Germline values: CDR1 MNHEY, CDR2 SMNVEV (reference sequence). The V and J ends lost 3 bases and 5 bases respectively, with 12 bases between them. The CDR3 is 14 residues long. This CDR3 is CASSFPGDGDTQYF. The CDR3 nucleotides read TGTGCCAGCAGTTTTCCCGGGGATGGAGATACGCAGTATTTT.

Comments on this clone: One end of the junction does not line up with germline, which may come from a read error. V usage is TRBV11-2 and J usage is TRBJ1-2; unclear D gene. The CDR3 consists of 13 residues. Germline V gene lookup returns CDR1 SGHAT and CDR2 FQNNGV. CDR3 loop: CASSPWINYGYTF. As DNA, the CDR3 is TGTGCCAGCAGCCCCTGGATCAACTATGGTTACACCTTC.

This clone has only one observation. The rearrangement links TRBV29-1 to TRBJ1-5, with 8 bases fitting TRBD1. J gave up 3 bases and V 5 bases, and 12 bases lay outside the gene matches. This CDR3 contains 16 residues. Germline CDR1 reads SQVTM; CDR2 reads ANQGSEA. The CDR3 region has the DNA TGCAGCGTTATAACGGGAACAGGGGGTTACAATCAGCCCCAGCATTTT. Protein product: CSVITGTGGYNQPQHF.

V gene TRBV27 combines with J gene TRBJ2-7; 13 bases are shared with TRBD2. CDR1 and CDR2 from the germline V gene are MNHEY and SMNVEV (reference sequence). V lost 0 bases to trimming and J lost 8 bases; unmatched junction nucleotides: 4. CDR3 length: 15 residues. The CDR3: CASSLSRLAGGQQYF. In DNA form, the CDR3 reads TGTGCCAGCAGTTTATCCCGACTAGCGGGAGGCCAGCAGTACTTC.

J is TRBJ2-7 and V is TRBV6-6, with 8 nucleotides matching TRBD2. The V gene's germline CDR1 is MNHNY and CDR2 SVGAGI (reference sequence). V lost 4 bases to trimming and J lost 3 bases; unmatched junction nucleotides: 2. This CDR3 spans 13 amino acids. CDR3 DNA sequence: TGTGCCAGCAGTTCTGCGGGAGGCTACGAGCAGTACTTC. This codes for CASSSAGGYEQYF.

This clone appeared a few times. This chain connects TRBV19 to TRBJ1-1; 7 bases fit TRBD1. V trimming: 11 bases; J trimming: 0 bases; junction bases outside the gene matches: 15. The CDR3 contains 16 residues. Germline values: CDR1 LNHDA, CDR2 SQIVND (reference sequence). The CDR3 DNA reads as TGTGCCGCCAAGAACCGGGACAGAAGTCTGAACACTGAAGCTTTCTTT. This sequence encodes CAAKNRDRSLNTEAFF.

The J gene is TRBJ1-2, the V gene TRBV6-2 or TRBV6-3; D is perhaps TRBD1 (6 bases). This CDR3 is built from 21 residues. CDR1 and CDR2 (germline): MNHEY, SVGEGT. V lost 1 base and J lost 5, with 32 bases in between. CDR3 coding DNA: TGTGCCAGCAGTTACTTCGGGACACGTTCTAATCGTGAGATCTACGGGTATGGCTACACCTTC. This sequence encodes CASSYFGTRSNREIYGYGYTF.

By share, this clone counts as medium-sized. The CDR3 loop reads CASSWSSYNEQFF. The CDR3 DNA follows: TGTGCCAGCTCCTGGAGCTCCTACAATGAGCAGTTCTTC. The genes are TRBV7-2 and TRBJ2-1; D remains ambiguous. The CDR3 runs 13 residues. Deletions cut 8 bases from V and 0 bases from J, with 8 bases between. Germline V gene lookup returns CDR1 SGHTA and CDR2 FQGNSA.

This clone was found a few times. V and J are TRBV2 and TRBJ2-1, with TRBD2 matching over 14 bases. V lost 7 bases and J lost 0; bases outside the gene matches: 11. CDR1 and CDR2 (germline): SNHLY, FYNNEI. CDR3 length: 19 amino acids. The CDR3 sequence is CASTLGLAGGLTSYNEQFF. Written as DNA, the CDR3 is TGTGCCAGCACTTTAGGACTAGCGGGGGGACTCACCTCCTACAATGAGCAGTTCTTC.

This sequence joins TRBV5-1 and TRBJ2-2, with 8 bases aligning to TRBD1. The CDR3 extends over 15 amino acids. V trimming: 7 bases; J trimming: 8 bases; junction bases outside the gene matches: 13. Germline CDR1 SGHRS, CDR2 YFSETQ. CDR3 protein: CASQLSTGTGGELFF. The CDR3 bases are TGCGCCAGCCAACTTTCGACCGGGACAGGAGGGGAGCTGTTTTTT.

The chain employs TRBV9 and TRBJ1-6; D remains unclear. This CDR3 region has 16 residues. V gave up 4 bases and J gave up 0 bases, with 11 bases separating them. The germline V gene has CDR1 SGDLS and CDR2 YYNGEE. In DNA form, the CDR3 reads TGTGCCAGCAGCCGGGAGCCGAGCTCCTATAATTCACCCCTCCACTTT. Translating gives CASSREPSSYNSPLHF.

This clone was seen ten or more times. The chain links TRBV29-1 to TRBJ2-7; TRBD2 matches at 7 bases. From germline, CDR1 is SQVTM and CDR2 ANQGSEA. The CDR3 length is 13 residues. Germline trimming cut 7 bases from V and 3 bases from J; bases unmatched to any gene: 9. The CDR3 is CSGGSGDFYEQYF. The CDR3 coding sequence is TGCAGCGGGGGAAGCGGGGACTTCTACGAGCAGTACTTC.

This sequence joins TRBV7-2 and TRBJ1-4; TRBD1 matches at 11 bases. The CDR3 has 15 amino acids. The V segment lost 1 base and the J segment 8 bases; nucleotides outside the gene matches: 3. Per germline, CDR1 SGHTA and CDR2 FQGNSA. As DNA, the CDR3 is TGTGCCAGCAGCTTAGTCGGGACAGGGGGAGAAAAACTGTTTTTT. This codes for CASSLVGTGGEKLFF.

This clone was counted only a few times. This chain connects TRBV25-1 to TRBJ2-4, with 7 bases matching TRBD1. The junction had 3 bases not matched to a gene; V was cut back by 8 bases and J by 8 bases. The CDR3 length is 11 residues. Germline V gives CDR1 MGHDK, CDR2 SYGVNS. CDR3 nucleotide sequence: TGTGCCAGCGCAGGGGGACACATTCAGTACTTC. Amino acid sequence: CASAGGHIQYF.

The chain recombines TRBV19 with TRBJ2-5; tentative D call: TRBD1 (5 bases). The CDR3 runs to 16 residues. The V end lost 4 bases, the J end lost 1 base, and 16 bases lay between the germline ends. Germline CDR1 is LNHDA and CDR2 is SQIVND (reference sequence). CDR3 residues: CASSTQGRVSQETQYF. The CDR3 nucleotides are TGTGCCAGTAGTACACAAGGCAGGGTGTCCCAAGAGACCCAGTACTTC. Variable domain in full (rest from reference TRBV19 and TRBJ2-5): DGGITQSPKYLFRKEGQNVTLSCEQNLNHDAMYWYRQDPGQGLRLIYYSQIVNDFQKGDIAEGYSVSREKKESFPLTVTSAQKNPTAFYLCASSTQGRVSQETQYFGPGTRLLVL.